This TCR beta chain is from a study of CD8 T cells in ankylosing spondylitis. MiXCR was run by TCRdb on the 5' RACE reads, yielding one entry per CDR3 protein. The profile shows 300,000 to 400,000 distinct CDR3 sequences, about 15% of them singletons. Broader study findings: A motif of roughly 8 highly homologous TCR beta variants was seen as apparently characteristic of ankylosing spondylitis blood.

With regard to this clonotype: As yet, its antigen is unknown.

The TCR comes from a male donor with ankylosing spondylitis or in good health (not recorded which). Sequencing used blood, either unsorted or a sorted T cell fraction (not recorded which).

The CDR3 coding sequence is TGTGCCAGCAGTTTCAACAGGCCCCCCCAGTACTTC. This codes for CASSFNRPPQYF. The V call is TRBV12-3 or TRBV12-4, the J call TRBJ2-5, with D possibly TRBD1 on 5 matching bases. Trimming cost V 3 bases and J 9 bases, with 11 bases left between them. The CDR3 extends over 12 amino acids.